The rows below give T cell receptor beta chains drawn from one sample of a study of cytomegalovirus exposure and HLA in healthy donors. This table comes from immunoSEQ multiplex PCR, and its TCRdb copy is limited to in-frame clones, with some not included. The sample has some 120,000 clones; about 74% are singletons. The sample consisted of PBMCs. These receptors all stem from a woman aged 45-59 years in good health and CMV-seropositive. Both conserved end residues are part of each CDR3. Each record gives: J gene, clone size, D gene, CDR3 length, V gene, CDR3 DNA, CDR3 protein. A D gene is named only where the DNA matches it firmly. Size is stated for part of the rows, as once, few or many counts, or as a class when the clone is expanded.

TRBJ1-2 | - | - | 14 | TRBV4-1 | TGCGCCAGCAGCCACCCGGGAGCCTTCTATGGCTACACCTTC | CASSHPGAFYGYTF
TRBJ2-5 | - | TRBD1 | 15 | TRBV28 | TGTGCCAGCAGCACCCCGACAGGGTGGGGGGAGACCCAGTACTTC | CASSTPTGWGETQYF
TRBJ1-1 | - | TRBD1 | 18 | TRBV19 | TGTGCCAGCCAAGAGGAGGTTGGACGGACAGGGAGTAACACTGAAGCTTTCTTT | CASQEEVGRTGSNTEAFF
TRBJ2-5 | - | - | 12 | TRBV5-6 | TGTGCGACCGGAGGGGCCCAAGAGACCCAGTACTTC | CATGGAQETQYF
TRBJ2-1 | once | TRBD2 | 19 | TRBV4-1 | TGCGCCAGCACCCCAGGGACTAGCGGGGGGGACCGCTCCTACAATGAGCAGTTCTTC | CASTPGTSGGDRSYNEQFF
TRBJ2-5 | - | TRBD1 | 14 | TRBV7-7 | TGTGCTAGCAGCCGAGACGGGGACAGCAGGACCCAGTACTTC | CASSRDGDSRTQYF
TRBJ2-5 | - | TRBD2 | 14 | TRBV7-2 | TGTGCCAGCAGCTTAGCCCGGGGGGGATCGACCCAGTACTTC | CASSLARGGSTQYF
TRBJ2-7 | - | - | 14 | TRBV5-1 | TGCGCCAGCAGTCGTACAGGGCGCTCCTACGAGCAGTACTTC | CASSRTGRSYEQYF
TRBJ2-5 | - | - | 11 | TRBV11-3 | TGTGCCAGCGCGGAGACGGAGACCCAGTACTTC | CASAETETQYF
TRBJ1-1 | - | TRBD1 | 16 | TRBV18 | TGTGCCAGCTCACTGGGCAGGGGGCTCGTGGGCACTGAAGCTTTCTTT | CASSLGRGLVGTEAFF
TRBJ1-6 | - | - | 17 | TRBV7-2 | TGTGCCAGCAGCCCCACCGGGTTTAGCTCCTATAATTCACCCCTCCACTTT | CASSPTGFSSYNSPLHF
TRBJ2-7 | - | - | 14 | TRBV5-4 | TGTGCCAGCAGCCGCGAGGGGGTAGCCTACGAGCAGTACTTC | CASSREGVAYEQYF
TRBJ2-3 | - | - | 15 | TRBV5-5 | TGTGCCAGCACCCCGGTGGCGGGGGCCACAGATACGCAGTATTTT | CASTPVAGATDTQYF
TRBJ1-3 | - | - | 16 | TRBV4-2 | TGTGCCAGCAGCCAAGGGGGCAGCTCCTCTGGAAACACCATATATTTT | CASSQGGSSSGNTIYF
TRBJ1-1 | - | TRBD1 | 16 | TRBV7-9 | TGTGCCAGCAGCTTAGAAGGGAAGTCAGGGGGGCCACAAGCTTTCTTT | CASSLEGKSGGPQAFF
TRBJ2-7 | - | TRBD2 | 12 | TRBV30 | TGTGCCTGGACTAGCGGGTTTTACGAGCAGTACTTC | CAWTSGFYEQYF
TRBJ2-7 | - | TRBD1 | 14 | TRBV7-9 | TGTGCCAGCAGCTTAGGGACAGGGCCCCTCGAGCAGTACTTC | CASSLGTGPLEQYF
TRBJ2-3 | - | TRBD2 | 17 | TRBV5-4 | TGTGCCAGCAGCTTGGGCGGACTAGCGGGGGAGTCAGATACGCAGTATTTT | CASSLGGLAGESDTQYF
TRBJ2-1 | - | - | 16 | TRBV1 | TGCACCAGCAGCCAAGAAAACGGGGGGGCCTACAATGAGCAGTTCTTC | CTSSQENGGAYNEQFF
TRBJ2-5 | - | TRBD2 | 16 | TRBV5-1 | TGCGCCAGCTCCGCACTGGCTAGCGGGTACCAAGAGACCCAGTACTTC | CASSALASGYQETQYF
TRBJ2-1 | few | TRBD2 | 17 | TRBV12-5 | TGTGCTAGTGAGCGCAGCGGGGGGGTTGACCCCGTTAATGAGCAGTTCTTC | CASERSGGVDPVNEQFF
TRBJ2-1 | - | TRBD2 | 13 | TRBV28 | TGTGCCAGCATCGCAGGGTTAGCGGGGGGACTGTTCTTC | CASIAGLAGGLFF
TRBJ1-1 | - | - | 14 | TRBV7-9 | TGTGCCAGCAGCTTCTCAGGGTCGAACACTGAAGCTTTCTTT | CASSFSGSNTEAFF
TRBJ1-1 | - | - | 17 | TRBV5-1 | TGCGCCAGCACCCCAGGCCCCCCCAGGGCGCGTCACACTGAAGCTTTCTTT | CASTPGPPRARHTEAFF
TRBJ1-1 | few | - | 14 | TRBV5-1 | TGCGCCAGCAGCTTGGAGGGGGGGGACACTGAAGCTTTCTTT | CASSLEGGDTEAFF
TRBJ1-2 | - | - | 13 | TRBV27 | TGTGCCAGCAGTTATTCCCCCGACTATGGCTACACCTTC | CASSYSPDYGYTF
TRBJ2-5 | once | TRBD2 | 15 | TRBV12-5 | TGTGCTAGTGGTTCCCCCCGTGGGCGGGAGGAGACCCAGTACTTC | CASGSPRGREETQYF
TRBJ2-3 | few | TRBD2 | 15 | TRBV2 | TGTGCCAGCAGGCAATTAGGACTAGTTCTAGATACGCAGTATTTT | CASRQLGLVLDTQYF
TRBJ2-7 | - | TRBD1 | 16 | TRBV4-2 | TGTGCCAGCAGCCAAGATGGACCTGGACAGGCCTACGGGCAGTACTTC | CASSQDGPGQAYGQYF
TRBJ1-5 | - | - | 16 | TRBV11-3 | TGTGCCAGCAGCCCCGAGCAGGGGATTAGCAATCAGCCCCAGCATTTT | CASSPEQGISNQPQHF
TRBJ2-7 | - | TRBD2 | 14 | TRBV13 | TGTGCCAGCAGCGCGGGACTAGCGGGTTACGAGCAGTACTTC | CASSAGLAGYEQYF
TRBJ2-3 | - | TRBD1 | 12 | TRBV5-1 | TGCGCCAGCAGCACCGGGACAGGGACGCAGTATTTT | CASSTGTGTQYF
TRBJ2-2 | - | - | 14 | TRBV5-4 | TGTGCCAGCAGCCTTCAGGGGAGGGAGGGGGAGCTGTTTTTT | CASSLQGREGELFF
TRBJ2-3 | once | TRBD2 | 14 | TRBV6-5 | TGTGCCAGCAGATCTAGCGGGGGAACAGATACGCAGTATTTT | CASRSSGGTDTQYF
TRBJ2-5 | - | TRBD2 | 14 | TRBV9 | TGTGCCAGCAGCGTAGAAGCGGGGTTAGGGACCCAGTACTTC | CASSVEAGLGTQYF
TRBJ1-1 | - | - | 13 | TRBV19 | TGTGCCAGTAGTCTCAACGGGGGGGCTGAAGCTTTCTTT | CASSLNGGAEAFF
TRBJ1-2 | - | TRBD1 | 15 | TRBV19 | TGTGCCAGTAGTGATCGGGACAGGGCAAACTATGGCTACACCTTC | CASSDRDRANYGYTF
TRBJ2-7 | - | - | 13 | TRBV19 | TGTGCCAGTAGTCTAGGACAGTCCTACGAGCAGTACTTC | CASSLGQSYEQYF
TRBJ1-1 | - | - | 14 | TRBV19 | TGTGCCAGTACCGACTCGGGGGAGAACACTGAAGCTTTCTTT | CASTDSGENTEAFF
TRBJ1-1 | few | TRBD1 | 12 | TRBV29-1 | TGCAGCGTTGCCCGACAGGGAACGGAAGCTTTCTTT | CSVARQGTEAFF
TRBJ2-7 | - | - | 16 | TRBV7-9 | TGTGCCAGCAGCTCCTTAAAGGGGTGGGGATGGTACGAGCAGTACTTC | CASSSLKGWGWYEQYF
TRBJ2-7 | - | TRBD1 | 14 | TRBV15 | TGTGCCACCAGCATGTCCGGGACAGGGAACGAGCAGTACTTC | CATSMSGTGNEQYF
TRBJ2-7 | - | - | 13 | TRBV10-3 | TGTGGCACAGGGCGGGACGGGGGGTTGGAGCAGTACTTC | CGTGRDGGLEQYF
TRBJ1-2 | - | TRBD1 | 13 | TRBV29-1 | TGCAGCGTTAGACAGGGGGCTAACTATGGCTACACCTTC | CSVRQGANYGYTF
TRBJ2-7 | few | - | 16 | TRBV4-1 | TGCGCCAGCAGCCATTCCTCAGGGGTTGGGGGATACGAGCAGTACTTC | CASSHSSGVGGYEQYF